This TCR beta chain came from a study of cytomegalovirus exposure and HLA in healthy donors. Regarding the study as a whole: In the analysis, some V segments, TRBV6-2 and TRBV6-3 included, were excluded as indistinguishable.

CDR3 length: 14 amino acids. V shed 5 bases and J shed 1 base, with 9 bases lying between them. CDR1 and CDR2 from the germline V gene are MNHEY and SMNVEV (reference sequence). With 60 Vbeta and 13 Jbeta primers, the PCR was carried out. Profiled with immunoSEQ multiplex PCR; TCRdb holds only in-frame clones, not every one. Of about 160,000 clones listed, over 75% are singletons. With regard to this clone: Its antigen remains unknown.

The chain links TRBV27 to TRBJ2-1; D is possibly TRBD1 (6 bases). Sequencing was performed on PBMCs. This receptor was obtained from a woman in her thirties in good health and CMV-seronegative. CDR3 sequence: CASSLQGSYNEQFF. DNA for the CDR3: TGTGCCAGCAGTCTACAGGGTTCCTACAATGAGCAGTTCTTC.